The clone carrying this T cell receptor (beta chain) was seen just once. The data were taken from a study of blood T cell repertoires in COVID-19. In the authors' workflow: Amplification with reference gene primers provided the estimates of nucleated cell counts. Sequenced by immunoSEQ multiplex PCR; TCRdb stores in-frame clones only, minus some. For V, J and clone size, that table is used; D and trimming come from the DNA. The data show roughly 140,000 clones, with around four fifths seen just once and under 3% held by the top ten. The V gene's germline CDR1 is MDHEN and CDR2 SYDVKM. The V gene end was trimmed by 3 bases and the J gene end by 3 bases; junction bases not matched to a gene: 7. The CDR3 is 16 residues long.

This chain connects TRBV28 to TRBJ1-2; 10 nucleotides align to TRBD1. The TCR comes from a woman between 40 and 50 years old with active or convalescent COVID-19. Sequencing was performed on peripheral blood. As DNA, the CDR3 is TGTGCCAGCAGTTTCCGTTGGGACAGGGGTTACTATGGCTACACCTTC. As protein: CASSFRWDRGYYGYTF.